This T cell receptor beta chain emerged from a study of T cell responses to AZD1222 COVID-19 vaccine (dated by TCRdb to the early 2020s). A note on the overall study: AZD1222 recipients with second doses at about 4 weeks or about 12 weeks were pooled, because spike-specific TCR depth and breadth did not differ between schedules. A total of approximately 240 trial participants underwent TCR sequencing, of whom about 210 had received two doses of AZD1222 and 26 had received two doses of the MenACWY control vaccine. Trial participants were enrolled by age into 18-55, 56-69 and 70-plus year subgroups, with around 150, 28 and 57 TCR-sequenced participants respectively. General findings and caveats noted by the study authors: The 56-69-year group was small, and its depth increase did not reach significance, likely because of low power. Participants were mostly white British and included more females than males, and it was suggested by the authors that clonal diversity may have been underestimated. Because no day 14 peak-response samples were available, the repertoires could be characterized only after the peak T cell response. CD4 TCRs associated with the vaccine covered the entire spike protein, and the dominant responses were in regions 160-218 and 743-854. Conclusions about previously exposed vaccinees were limited because only six AZD1222 recipients were SARS-CoV-2 seropositive at baseline. After two AZD1222 doses, spike-specific TCR breadth and depth were significantly higher than at day 0 and than in MenACWY recipients. Nearly half of unique spike-specific TCRs reportedly recognized epitopes outside regions mutated in the B.1.351 and B.1.1.7 variants.

The time point label for this specimen denotes: baseline before first vaccination. Samples from vaccinated people were obtained from the UK trials COV001 and COV002, which included a single-blind randomized controlled phase 2/3 trial of AZD1222 (ChAdOx1 nCoV-19) in healthy adults. Trial participant PBMC samples were collected at day 0 and day 28 after the second dose for TCRbeta chain sequencing. The CDR3 regions of human TCRbeta chains were analyzed by immunosequencing. The paper's data handling went like this. TCRs in the repertoires were matched against a reference library of SARS-CoV-2-specific TCRs that had been generated with the MIRA antigen-specificity platform. Breadth was defined as the fraction of unique TCRs that were SARS-CoV-2-associated, and depth was defined as the fraction of total T cells that were SARS-CoV-2-associated. Using the MIRA data, each spike-specific TCR was assigned both to the spike region to which the TCR was reactive and to a CD4 or CD8 class. Log10-transformed breadth and depth values were compared by one-way ANOVA with Sidak's multiple comparisons tests. Imported from immuneACCESS, the table was reduced by TCRdb to in-frame sequences with V and J called. These copies leave out some clones; in studies compared against another copy, an unresolved V gene accounts for under half, and the cause of the remainder is not known. That table furnishes V, J and clone size, whereas the DNA furnished D and trimming. Across this sample there are some 100,000 clones, with roughly nine tenths seen only once. The top ten clonotypes cover 4% to 6% of the sample.

A note on this clone: No cognate antigen has been identified for it. Base qualities are not recorded, but no much larger clone differs from it by a single base.

The CDR3 has 15 amino acids, counting the end cysteine and phenylalanine. The retained sequence is limited to the CDR3, 45 bases, with the frame set at the first base. CDR1 LNHDA and CDR2 SQIVND were looked up in the germline V gene (reference sequence). V is shortened by 9 bases, J by 5 bases, and the region joining them spans 22 bases. The sample in question was peripheral blood, obtained on day 0 of AZD1222 vaccination. The V and J genes are TRBV19 and TRBJ1-1, with TRBD1 tentatively as D gene (6 bases match). This receptor was taken from an adult in good health. The sequence in DNA is TGTGCCAGCACTATCCTCGGTACAGGGAAAACTGAAGCTTTCTTT. The resulting protein is CASTILGTGKTEAFF.